This T cell receptor (beta chain) is drawn from a study of molecular identifiers for immune sequencing clone quantification. This clonotype showed up just a few times. At one end, the junction sequence differs from germline, possibly due to a read error. Making the bulk TCR libraries relied on previously described methods and listed TCR primers. TCRdb fed the PCR reads into MiXCR, producing one record per CDR3 protein. The repertoire holds approximately 550,000 distinct CDR3 sequences, with 20% to 25% as singletons. Per germline, CDR1 LGHNA and CDR2 YNFKEQ. The CDR3 length is 16 residues. The chain has TRBV4-2 and TRBJ2-1, with 7 nucleotides matching TRBD1. This sequence was found in a human donor in good health. Some libraries in this study had Jurkat cell RNA spiked in. Material for sequencing was naive CD8+ T cells from blood, with Jurkat cell RNA spiked in. Subset in this sample: FACS-sorted CD8+CD4-CCR7+CD45RA+ naive T cells. The CDR3 loop reads CASGQDIATGVKEQFF. CDR3 nucleotides: TGTGCCAGCGGCCAAGATATAGCCACAGGGGTAAAGGAGCAGTTCTTC.